This is a list of T cell receptor beta chains from one sample in a study of T cells after yellow fever vaccination. Each CDR3 protein gets one entry after TCRdb re-called the 5' RACE reads with MiXCR. There are hundreds of thousands of distinct CDR3 sequences in the sample; over 15% occur only once, and over 15% lies in the top ten. Sequencing was performed on PBMCs, taken before the yellow fever booster vaccination. The receptors stem from a man between 18 and 35 years old who received the YFV17D yellow fever vaccine. CDR3s include the opening cysteine and the closing phenylalanine or tryptophan. The D gene is left open where the match is weak. Not all rows give a size; the values are once, few, many and, for expanded clones, a class.

V gene: TRBV20-1; D gene: NA; CDR3 length: 16; J gene: TRBJ2-6; clone size: NA; CDR3 DNA: TGCAGTGCGTTTCCCGACAGAACATCCGGGGCCAACGTCCTGACTTTC; CDR3 protein: CSAFPDRTSGANVLTF
V gene: TRBV10-3; D gene: TRBD1; CDR3 length: 16; J gene: TRBJ2-3; clone size: NA; CDR3 DNA: TGTGCCATCAGTGACAAGGACAGGGATGGCACAGATACGCAGTATTTT; CDR3 protein: CAISDKDRDGTDTQYF
V gene: TRBV29-1; D gene: NA; CDR3 length: 13; J gene: TRBJ1-1; clone size: NA; CDR3 DNA: TGCAGCGTACGACCAGGGATGAACACTGAAGCTTTCTTT; CDR3 protein: CSVRPGMNTEAFF
V gene: TRBV13; D gene: TRBD1; CDR3 length: 15; J gene: TRBJ1-6; clone size: few; CDR3 DNA: TGTGCCAGCAGCCCCTCAACAGGGGGAAATTCACCCCTCCACTTT; CDR3 protein: CASSPSTGGNSPLHF
V gene: TRBV7-9; D gene: NA; CDR3 length: 13; J gene: TRBJ1-6; clone size: NA; CDR3 DNA: TGTGCCAGCAGCTTAGCGGCGGGGACGGATCTTCTCTTT; CDR3 protein: CASSLAAGTDLLF
V gene: TRBV21-1; D gene: NA; CDR3 length: 16; J gene: TRBJ2-1; clone size: few; CDR3 DNA: TGTGCCAGCAGCAAAAGAGGGGGACAGGGGGGGAATGAGCAGTTCTTC; CDR3 protein: CASSKRGGQGGNEQFF
V gene: TRBV7-9; D gene: TRBD1; CDR3 length: 14; J gene: TRBJ2-7; clone size: NA; CDR3 DNA: TGTGCCAGCAGTATCCGGGCAGGGGGCTACGAGCAGTACTTC; CDR3 protein: CASSIRAGGYEQYF
V gene: TRBV6-5; D gene: NA; CDR3 length: 15; J gene: TRBJ2-3; clone size: many; CDR3 DNA: TGTGCCAGCAGTTACGGGTTCGGTAACACAGATACGCAGTATTTT; CDR3 protein: CASSYGFGNTDTQYF
V gene: TRBV6-1; D gene: TRBD2; CDR3 length: 15; J gene: TRBJ2-3; clone size: many; CDR3 DNA: TGTGCCAGCAGTGAAATTAGCGGGGGGACCGATACGCAGTATTTT; CDR3 protein: CASSEISGGTDTQYF
V gene: TRBV6-5; D gene: TRBD1; CDR3 length: 16; J gene: TRBJ2-7; clone size: NA; CDR3 DNA: TGTGCCAGCAGTTACCTTCCGGGACAGGGGACCTACGAGCAGTACTTC; CDR3 protein: CASSYLPGQGTYEQYF
V gene: TRBV4-3; D gene: NA; CDR3 length: 14; J gene: TRBJ2-1; clone size: NA; CDR3 DNA: TGCGCCAGCAGCGGGGGCCTATCCTACAATGAGCAGTTCTTC; CDR3 protein: CASSGGLSYNEQFF
V gene: TRBV6-1; D gene: NA; CDR3 length: 11; J gene: TRBJ1-2; clone size: NA; CDR3 DNA: TGTGCCAGCAGTGAACATGATGGCTACACCTTC; CDR3 protein: CASSEHDGYTF
V gene: TRBV4-1; D gene: NA; CDR3 length: 16; J gene: TRBJ1-6; clone size: few; CDR3 DNA: TGCGCCAGCAGCCAAGAGGTTTGGGGCCTGAATTCACCCCTCCACTTT; CDR3 protein: CASSQEVWGLNSPLHF
V gene: TRBV7-2; D gene: NA; CDR3 length: 15; J gene: TRBJ2-3; clone size: NA; CDR3 DNA: TGTGCCAGCAGCTTAGTGGACTACTCCACAGATACGCAGTATTTT; CDR3 protein: CASSLVDYSTDTQYF
V gene: TRBV20-1; D gene: TRBD1; CDR3 length: 13; J gene: TRBJ1-4; clone size: few; CDR3 DNA: TGCAGTGCCAGGGGGGTGGCTAATGAAAAACTGTTTTTT; CDR3 protein: CSARGVANEKLFF
V gene: TRBV29-1; D gene: TRBD1; CDR3 length: 17; J gene: TRBJ1-1; clone size: many; CDR3 DNA: TGCAGCGTTGAGTCAGTGGGACAGGGCGGTCGGGCGGGAGAAGCTTTCTTT; CDR3 protein: CSVESVGQGGRAGEAFF
V gene: TRBV12-3/TRBV12-4; D gene: NA; CDR3 length: 14; J gene: TRBJ2-3; clone size: many; CDR3 DNA: TGTGCCAGCAGTCCGCGGACCAACACAGATACGCAGTATTTT; CDR3 protein: CASSPRTNTDTQYF
V gene: TRBV5-4; D gene: NA; CDR3 length: 13; J gene: TRBJ2-7; clone size: few; CDR3 DNA: TGTGCCAGCAGCTTGAATGACTTCGGCGAGCAGTACTTC; CDR3 protein: CASSLNDFGEQYF
V gene: TRBV6-5; D gene: TRBD2; CDR3 length: 17; J gene: TRBJ2-1; clone size: NA; CDR3 DNA: TGTGCCAGCAGTTACCAACCGCCGACTAGCACCTACAATGAGCAGTTCTTC; CDR3 protein: CASSYQPPTSTYNEQFF
V gene: TRBV6-5; D gene: NA; CDR3 length: 14; J gene: TRBJ1-1; clone size: few; CDR3 DNA: TGTGCCAGCAGTTACTCCGGATTGCACACTGAAGCTTTCTTT; CDR3 protein: CASSYSGLHTEAFF
V gene: TRBV20-1; D gene: NA; CDR3 length: 12; J gene: TRBJ2-5; clone size: NA; CDR3 DNA: TGCAGTGCAATTAGCGGAAAAGAGACCCAGTACTTC; CDR3 protein: CSAISGKETQYF
V gene: TRBV12-3/TRBV12-4; D gene: NA; CDR3 length: 15; J gene: TRBJ1-5; clone size: few; CDR3 DNA: TGTGCCAGCAGTTTGGGCGCAGGGGCAAATCAGCCCCAGCATTTT; CDR3 protein: CASSLGAGANQPQHF
V gene: TRBV4-3; D gene: NA; CDR3 length: 12; J gene: TRBJ1-1; clone size: NA; CDR3 DNA: TGCGCCAGCAGCCAAGATTGGCAGGAAGCTTTCTTT; CDR3 protein: CASSQDWQEAFF
V gene: TRBV4-3; D gene: TRBD1; CDR3 length: 15; J gene: TRBJ2-7; clone size: few; CDR3 DNA: TGCGCCAGCAGCCACTCCAGGGGGTTCTCCTACGAGCAGTACTTC; CDR3 protein: CASSHSRGFSYEQYF
V gene: TRBV20-1; D gene: TRBD2; CDR3 length: 14; J gene: TRBJ2-1; clone size: few; CDR3 DNA: TGCAGTGCTAGTAGGCCTAGCGGGGGCAATGAGCAGTTCTTC; CDR3 protein: CSASRPSGGNEQFF
V gene: TRBV12-5; D gene: NA; CDR3 length: 13; J gene: TRBJ2-7; clone size: NA; CDR3 DNA: TGTGCTAGTGGTCCTCGGGGTCGCCACGAGCAGTACTTC; CDR3 protein: CASGPRGRHEQYF
V gene: TRBV14; D gene: TRBD2; CDR3 length: 18; J gene: TRBJ2-3; clone size: NA; CDR3 DNA: TGTGCCAGCAGCCCGTTGACTAGCCCATCTCAGGTCTACCGTACGCAGTATTTT; CDR3 protein: CASSPLTSPSQVYRTQYF
V gene: TRBV20-1; D gene: TRBD2; CDR3 length: 14; J gene: TRBJ2-7; clone size: NA; CDR3 DNA: TGCAGTGCTGGAGGGGTGAGCGGGGTATACGAGCAGTACTTC; CDR3 protein: CSAGGVSGVYEQYF
V gene: TRBV20-1; D gene: TRBD2; CDR3 length: 15; J gene: TRBJ2-5; clone size: NA; CDR3 DNA: TGCAGTGCCTATAATCCTAGCGGGGGCCAAGAGACCCAGTACTTC; CDR3 protein: CSAYNPSGGQETQYF
V gene: TRBV15; D gene: TRBD2; CDR3 length: 17; J gene: TRBJ2-1; clone size: NA; CDR3 DNA: TGTGCCACGGAGCTAGCGGGGGGACACCACTCCTACAATGAGCAGTTCTTC; CDR3 protein: CATELAGGHHSYNEQFF
V gene: TRBV18; D gene: NA; CDR3 length: 14; J gene: TRBJ1-1; clone size: NA; CDR3 DNA: TGTGCCAGCTCGCAAATGGGGGCAGGCACTGAAGCTTTCTTT; CDR3 protein: CASSQMGAGTEAFF
V gene: TRBV12-3/TRBV12-4; D gene: TRBD2; CDR3 length: 15; J gene: TRBJ2-1; clone size: few; CDR3 DNA: TGTGCCAGCAGGGCTCTAGCGGGGGGCTACAATGAGCAGTTCTTC; CDR3 protein: CASRALAGGYNEQFF
V gene: TRBV10-3; D gene: TRBD1; CDR3 length: 13; J gene: TRBJ1-5; clone size: few; CDR3 DNA: TGTGCCGCGACAGGGAACGGGAATCAGCCCCAGCATTTT; CDR3 protein: CAATGNGNQPQHF
V gene: TRBV7-2; D gene: NA; CDR3 length: 15; J gene: TRBJ1-2; clone size: few; CDR3 DNA: TGTGCCAGCAGCGGACGACAGCTTACTAACTATGGCTACACCTTC; CDR3 protein: CASSGRQLTNYGYTF
V gene: TRBV12-3/TRBV12-4; D gene: TRBD1; CDR3 length: 15; J gene: TRBJ2-4; clone size: few; CDR3 DNA: TGTGCCAGCAGTCTGACAGGGAAGGGCAAAAACATTCAGTACTTC; CDR3 protein: CASSLTGKGKNIQYF
V gene: TRBV19; D gene: NA; CDR3 length: 11; J gene: TRBJ1-4; clone size: few; CDR3 DNA: TGTGCCAGTAACGGGGGCGAAAAACTGTTTTTT; CDR3 protein: CASNGGEKLFF
V gene: TRBV5-5; D gene: NA; CDR3 length: 15; J gene: TRBJ1-1; clone size: NA; CDR3 DNA: TGTGCCAGCAGCTTGTCCTCCGAGTTGAACACTGAAGCTTTCTTT; CDR3 protein: CASSLSSELNTEAFF
V gene: TRBV5-4; D gene: NA; CDR3 length: 15; J gene: TRBJ2-1; clone size: NA; CDR3 DNA: TGTGCCAGCAGCTTGCCAGCGAGGTCCTACAATGAGCAGTTCTTC; CDR3 protein: CASSLPARSYNEQFF
V gene: TRBV20-1; D gene: TRBD2; CDR3 length: 16; J gene: TRBJ2-2; clone size: NA; CDR3 DNA: TGCAGTGCCAAGACTAGCGGGAACCCGAACACCGGGGAGCTGTTTTTT; CDR3 protein: CSAKTSGNPNTGELFF
V gene: TRBV7-2; D gene: TRBD1; CDR3 length: 16; J gene: TRBJ2-5; clone size: NA; CDR3 DNA: TGTGCCAGCAGCTTGGTGGGAACAGGGGTGTTGAAGACCCAGTACTTC; CDR3 protein: CASSLVGTGVLKTQYF
V gene: TRBV7-2; D gene: NA; CDR3 length: 12; J gene: TRBJ2-3; clone size: NA; CDR3 DNA: TGTGCCAGCAGCGGGCAGATTGGAACGCAGTATTTT; CDR3 protein: CASSGQIGTQYF
V gene: TRBV6-1; D gene: NA; CDR3 length: 14; J gene: TRBJ1-5; clone size: few; CDR3 DNA: TGTGCCAGCAGTGAACTATATAGCAATCAGCCCCAGCATTTT; CDR3 protein: CASSELYSNQPQHF
V gene: TRBV9; D gene: NA; CDR3 length: 16; J gene: TRBJ2-2; clone size: few; CDR3 DNA: TGTGCCAGCAGCGTAGAGACAGCGGGGAACACCGGGGAGCTGTTTTTT; CDR3 protein: CASSVETAGNTGELFF
V gene: TRBV12-3/TRBV12-4; D gene: NA; CDR3 length: 12; J gene: TRBJ1-1; clone size: NA; CDR3 DNA: TGTGCCAGCAGTTCTACGGCCGGTGAAGCTTTCTTT; CDR3 protein: CASSSTAGEAFF
V gene: TRBV4-2; D gene: NA; CDR3 length: 13; J gene: TRBJ1-1; clone size: NA; CDR3 DNA: TGTGCCAGCAGCCAAGATCAGGCAGATGAAGCTTTCTTT; CDR3 protein: CASSQDQADEAFF
V gene: TRBV5-1; D gene: TRBD2; CDR3 length: 15; J gene: TRBJ2-1; clone size: NA; CDR3 DNA: TGCGCCAGCAGCTCGGGACTAGGAAGGTCCCATGAGCAGTTCTTC; CDR3 protein: CASSSGLGRSHEQFF
V gene: TRBV6-6; D gene: TRBD1; CDR3 length: 15; J gene: TRBJ1-4; clone size: NA; CDR3 DNA: TGTGCCAGCAGTTCACCGGGACAGGGTAATGAAAAACTGTTTTTT; CDR3 protein: CASSSPGQGNEKLFF